Presented here are 3 T cell receptor beta chains from one specimen sequenced in a study of tumor and adjacent non-tumor tissue in lung cancer. No cell sorting was done before RNA was extracted from the tissue. The normal lung tissue was taken more than 3 cm from the tumor edge. TCRbeta libraries were built with three rounds of nested PCR, modified from ARM-PCR. One entry per CDR3 protein results from TCRdb running MiXCR on the multiplex PCR reads. The sample carries 75,000 to 80,000 distinct CDR3 sequences, around 76% recorded once. Specimen: distant non-tumor lung tissue. All receptors derive from a man aged 70 or older with non-small cell lung cancer.

This chain connects TRBV6-1 to TRBJ2-6; D is perhaps TRBD2 (5 bases). There are 16 residues in the CDR3. The V end was cut by 11 bases, the J end by 0 bases, with 17 bases between. Germline CDR1 and CDR2: MNHNS and SASEGT. The CDR3 nucleotides read TGTGCCGGCAAAAACTGGGAGCACTCTGGGGCCAACGTCCTGACTTTC. This encodes CAGKNWEHSGANVLTF.

The V and J genes are TRBV6-6 and TRBJ1-1; 8 bases match TRBD1. V shed 5 bases and J 2 bases; nucleotides not matched to a gene: 13. Germline V lookup: CDR1 MNHNY, CDR2 SVGAGI (reference sequence). CDR3 length: 17 residues. CDR3 sequence: CASSRAGGGVCNTEAFF. Here the CDR3 DNA reads TGTGCCAGCAGTAGAGCAGGGGGCGGTGTATGCAACACTGAAGCTTTCTTT.

A note on this clonotype: At one boundary the junction diverges from the germline segment, which might be a read error. V is TRBV12-3 or TRBV12-4 and J is TRBJ1-6; D is uncertain. This CDR3 has 15 residues. The CDR3 coding sequence is TGTGCCAGCAGTTTGGTGGGTCGTCTTAATTCACCCCTTCACTTT. Translation gives CASSLVGRLNSPLHF.